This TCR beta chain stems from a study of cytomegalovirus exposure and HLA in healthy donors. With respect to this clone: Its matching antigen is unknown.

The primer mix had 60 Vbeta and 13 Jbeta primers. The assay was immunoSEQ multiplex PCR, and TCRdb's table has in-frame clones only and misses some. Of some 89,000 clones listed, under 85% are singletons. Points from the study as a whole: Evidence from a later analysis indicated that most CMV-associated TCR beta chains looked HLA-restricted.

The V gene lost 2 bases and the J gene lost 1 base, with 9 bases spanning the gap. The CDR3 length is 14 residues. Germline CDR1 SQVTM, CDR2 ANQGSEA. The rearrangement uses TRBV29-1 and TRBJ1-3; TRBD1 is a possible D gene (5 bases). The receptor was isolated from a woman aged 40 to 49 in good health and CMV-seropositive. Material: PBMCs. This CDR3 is CSVEPGVSGNTIYF. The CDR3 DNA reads TGCAGCGTTGAACCGGGGGTATCTGGAAACACCATATATTTT.